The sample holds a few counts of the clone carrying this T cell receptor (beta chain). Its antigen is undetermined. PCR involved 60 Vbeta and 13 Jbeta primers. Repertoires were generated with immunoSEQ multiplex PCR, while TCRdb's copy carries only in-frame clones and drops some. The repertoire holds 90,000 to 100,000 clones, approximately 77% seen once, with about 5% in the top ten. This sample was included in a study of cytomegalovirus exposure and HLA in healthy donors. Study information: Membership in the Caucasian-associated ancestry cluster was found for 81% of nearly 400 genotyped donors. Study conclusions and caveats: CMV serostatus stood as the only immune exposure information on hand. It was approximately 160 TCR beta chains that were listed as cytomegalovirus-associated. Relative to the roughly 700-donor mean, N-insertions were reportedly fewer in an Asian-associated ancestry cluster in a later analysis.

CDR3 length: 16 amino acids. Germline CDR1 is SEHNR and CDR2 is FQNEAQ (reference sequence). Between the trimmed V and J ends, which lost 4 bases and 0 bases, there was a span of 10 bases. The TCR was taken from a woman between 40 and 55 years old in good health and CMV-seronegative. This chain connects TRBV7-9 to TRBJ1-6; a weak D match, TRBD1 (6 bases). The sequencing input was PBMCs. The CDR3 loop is CASSWDMSSYNSPLHF. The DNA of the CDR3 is TGTGCCAGCAGCTGGGACATGAGCTCCTATAATTCACCCCTCCACTTT.